These 31 T cell receptor beta chains were sequenced from one sample in a study of blood T cell repertoires in COVID-19. Assay used: immunoSEQ multiplex PCR; TCRdb lists only in-frame clones, some missing. The table shows under 500,000 clones, with around 89% occurring only once. The material sequenced was peripheral blood. These receptors came from a woman aged 25-40 years with acute or convalescent COVID-19.

J is TRBJ1-1 and V is TRBV11-2; weak D call: TRBD1 (5 bases). This CDR3 contains 14 residues. The germline CDR1 and CDR2 sequences are SGHAT and FQNNGV. Deletions cut 3 bases from V and 1 base from J, with 9 bases between. The CDR3 protein is CASSFRGGNTEAFF. The CDR3 nucleotides are TGTGCCAGCAGCTTCCGGGGGGGGAACACTGAAGCTTTCTTT.

The chain joins TRBV24-1 to TRBJ2-7, with D tentatively TRBD1 (5 bases). Trimming removed 7 bases at V and 1 base at J, with 16 bases between. In germline, CDR1 is KGHDR, CDR2 SFDVKD. This CDR3 is built from 15 residues. The CDR3 here is CATSQSGAGSYEQYF. The CDR3 bases are TGTGCCACCAGCCAGAGTGGGGCAGGATCCTACGAGCAGTACTTC.

The chain employs TRBV23-1 and TRBJ1-2, with D possibly TRBD1 on 5 matching bases. TRBV23-1 is placed among ORFs of uncertain function. V was pared by 1 base and J by 3 bases, with 12 bases between. There are 15 residues in the CDR3. This chain's CDR3 is CASSQYLGDYYGYTF. The DNA of the CDR3 is TGCGCCAGCAGTCAATATCTAGGGGACTACTATGGCTACACCTTC.

The chain employs TRBV19 and TRBJ1-5; D not resolved. This CDR3 has 14 amino acids. In germline, CDR1 is LNHDA, CDR2 SQIVND (reference sequence). V dropped 1 base and J dropped 2 bases, with 6 bases sitting between them. CDR3 coding DNA: TGTGCCAGTAGTATAGCACGGGGCAATCAGCCCCAGCATTTT. It encodes CASSIARGNQPQHF.

The rearrangement links TRBV6-1 to TRBJ2-3; 8 bases map to TRBD1. This CDR3 is built from 15 residues. Germline V gives CDR1 MNHNS, CDR2 SASEGT. V trimming: 0 bases; J trimming: 5 bases; junction bases outside the gene matches: 4. The CDR3 DNA is TGTGCCAGCAGTGAAGCGTTACAGGGGGAAGATACGCAGTATTTT. Encoded protein: CASSEALQGEDTQYF.

The chain joins TRBV13 to TRBJ1-1; D not resolved. The ends were cut back, 5 bases at V and 4 bases at J, with 8 bases in the middle. The CDR3 extends over 12 amino acids. Germline V gene lookup returns CDR1 PRHDT and CDR2 FYEKMQ (reference sequence). CDR3 in amino acids: CASSPASTEAFF. CDR3 coding DNA: TGTGCCAGCAGCCCCGCGAGCACTGAAGCTTTCTTT. Using reference TRBV13 and TRBJ1-1 for the parts outside the CDR3, the full variable domain is AAGVIQSPRHLIKEKRETATLKCYPIPRHDTVYWYQQGPGQDPQFLISFYEKMQSDKGSIPDRFSAQQFSDYHSELNMSSLELGDSALYFCASSPASTEAFFGQGTRLTVV.

V is TRBV30 and J is TRBJ1-1; D remains ambiguous. Germline values: CDR1 GTSNPN, CDR2 SVGIG (reference sequence). CDR3 size: 15 residues. V was cut by 2 bases and J by 0 bases, with 13 bases left in between. CDR3 in DNA: TGTGCCTGGAGTCATTCGGGGTTTATGAACACTGAAGCTTTCTTT. This encodes CAWSHSGFMNTEAFF.

V usage is TRBV19 and J usage is TRBJ1-1; 8 nucleotides agree with TRBD1. Germline loops: CDR1 LNHDA, CDR2 SQIVND (reference sequence). The CDR3 is 14 residues long. Trimming removed 10 bases from V and 4 bases from J; junction bases left unmatched: 11. CDR3 region: CATFSGQGSTEAFF. The CDR3 bases are TGTGCCACATTCAGTGGACAGGGTAGCACTGAAGCTTTCTTT.

The chain carries TRBV20-1 and TRBJ2-5, with D possibly matching TRBD1 (6 bases). The CDR3 has 11 residues. Germline V CDR1 and CDR2: DFQATT, SNEGSKA (reference sequence). The V and J ends lost 4 bases and 8 bases respectively, with 11 bases between them. The CDR3 here is CSANRGGTQYF. The CDR3 DNA reads TGCAGTGCTAACCGAGGGGGTACCCAGTACTTC.

Comment on this clone: The junction departs from germline at one end; a sequencing error may be responsible. The chain joins TRBV11-2 to TRBJ1-1; D is undetermined. Germline CDR1 and CDR2: SGHAT and FQNNGV. The CDR3 is made up of 12 amino acids. CDR3 sequence reads: CASSLEIAEAFF. CDR3 in DNA: TGTGCCAGCAGCCTAGAAATCGCTGAAGCTTTCTTT. The full variable domain, rest sourced from reference TRBV11-2 and TRBJ1-1, is EAGVAQSPRYKIIEKRQSVAFWCNPISGHATLYWYQQILGQGPKLLIQFQNNGVVDDSQLPKDRFSAERLKGVDSTLKIQPAKLEDSAVYLCASSLEIAEAFFGQGTRLTVV.

The chain uses TRBV5-4 and TRBJ2-5; D may be TRBD1 (7 bases). The V gene lost 0 bases and the J gene lost 5 bases, with 14 bases spanning the gap. The CDR3 runs to 15 residues. CDR1 is SGHNT, CDR2 YYREEE, per germline (reference sequence). CDR3 sequence: CASSLVSGGLETQYF. CDR3 nucleotide sequence: TGTGCCAGCAGCTTGGTCTCAGGGGGACTGGAGACCCAGTACTTC.

This chain connects TRBV9 to TRBJ1-2; D is possibly TRBD1 (6 bases). The CDR3 runs 13 residues. The germline V gene encodes CDR1 SGDLS and CDR2 YYNGEE. V lost 4 bases to trimming and J lost 4 bases, with 11 bases between them. The CDR3 reads CASSTGQSYGYTF. The CDR3 coding sequence is TGTGCCAGCAGCACCGGACAGAGCTATGGCTACACCTTC.

Comment on this clone: The sample carries other DNA sequences with the same CDR3. The chain recombines TRBV12-3 or TRBV12-4 with TRBJ2-5; D not certain. This CDR3 contains 11 residues. Trimming left V 2 bases short and J 5 bases short, with 3 bases between. The CDR3 DNA is TGTGCCAGCAGTTTACGGGAGACCCAGTACTTC. It specifies CASSLRETQYF.

The chain combines TRBV7-6 with TRBJ2-5, with D possibly TRBD2 on 6 matching bases. Trimming pared 1 base from V and 1 base from J, leaving 13 bases between. The CDR3 spans 16 residues. Germline assignment: CDR1 SGHVS and CDR2 FNYEAQ. CDR3 loop: CASSLEASEPQETQYF. CDR3 nucleotides: TGTGCCAGCAGCTTAGAGGCTAGCGAGCCCCAAGAGACCCAGTACTTC.

The J gene is TRBJ2-1, the V gene TRBV7-9; 8 positions agree with TRBD2. V lost 1 base and J lost 3; bases outside the gene matches: 14. CDR1 is SEHNR, CDR2 FQNEAQ, per germline (reference sequence). The length of the CDR3 is 19 residues. CDR3 sequence: CASSLVRGGARDNYNEQFF. The DNA for the CDR3 is TGTGCCAGCAGCTTAGTTCGGGGGGGAGCCCGGGACAACTACAATGAGCAGTTCTTC.

This rearrangement joins TRBV5-1 to TRBJ1-4; the D is unclear. The CDR3 consists of 16 residues. Germline-derived CDR1 and CDR2 are SGHRS and YFSETQ. V dropped 4 bases and J dropped 0 bases, with 13 bases sitting between them. The DNA of the CDR3 is TGCGCCAGCAGCCTGACTACAATAACAACTAATGAAAAACTGTTTTTT. It is translated as CASSLTTITTNEKLFF.

The chain has TRBV27 and TRBJ1-3, with 7 bases fitting TRBD1. V gave up 3 bases and J gave up 0 bases; unmatched junction bases: 8. The germline CDR1 and CDR2 sequences are MNHEY and SMNVEV (reference sequence). The CDR3 spans 17 residues. The CDR3 region is CASSFSTGDPSGNTIYF. DNA of the CDR3: TGTGCCAGCAGTTTCTCAACAGGGGATCCCTCTGGAAACACCATATATTTT.

The chain has TRBV5-1 and TRBJ1-6; the D is unclear. With 2 bases removed from V and 6 bases from J, the gap between germline ends came to 6 bases. CDR1 and CDR2 from the germline V gene are SGHRS and YFSETQ. This CDR3 contains 13 residues. The CDR3 DNA is TGCGCCAGCAGCTTTGCGAGTAATTCACCCCTCCACTTT. Amino acids: CASSFASNSPLHF. The entire variable domain, with the rest obtained from reference TRBV5-1 and TRBJ1-6, is as follows: KAGVTQTPRYLIKTRGQQVTLSCSPISGHRSVSWYQQTPGQGLQFLFEYFSETQRNKGNFPGRFSGRQFSNSRSEMNVSTLELGDSALYLCASSFASNSPLHFGNGTRLTVT.

This clone was counted ten times or more. The chain recombines TRBV27 with TRBJ2-1; maybe TRBD1 (7 bases). The CDR3 runs to 16 residues. V lost 5 bases, J lost 8 bases, and 22 bases lay in between. CDR1 is MNHEY and CDR2 is SMNVEV in the germline V gene (reference sequence). CDR3 residues: CASSPFRGALSDEQFF. The CDR3 nucleotides are TGTGCCAGCAGTCCCTTCAGGGGGGCGCTCAGCGATGAGCAGTTCTTC.

V usage is TRBV30 and J usage is TRBJ1-2; TRBD1 might be the D (6 bases). The V gene lost 1 base and the J gene lost 4 bases, with 22 bases spanning the gap. Germline lookup yields CDR1 GTSNPN and CDR2 SVGIG (reference sequence). This CDR3 is built from 17 residues. The CDR3 DNA sequence: TGTGCCTGGAGTGAAGGTATGACAGGAGAAAAAACCTATGGCTACACCTTC. Encoded protein: CAWSEGMTGEKTYGYTF.

V gene TRBV4-2 combines with J gene TRBJ2-7; D unclear. Trimming removed 0 bases from V and 4 bases from J, with 10 bases in between. The CDR3 is 14 amino acids. In germline, CDR1 is LGHNA, CDR2 YNFKEQ. CDR3 sequence reads: CASSQDIGYYEQYF. The CDR3 coding sequence is TGTGCCAGCAGCCAAGATATCGGTTATTACGAGCAGTACTTC.

This clone came up a few times. This chain connects TRBV12-5 to TRBJ1-6; 7 bases are a match to TRBD1. The germline gives CDR1 LGHNT, CDR2 FRNRAP. This CDR3 spans 15 amino acids. Trimming at V came to 6 bases and at J to 7 bases, leaving 9 bases not matched to a gene. CDR3 in DNA: TGTGCTAGTGGACTAAGACAGGGCCCAAATTCACCCCTCCACTTT. Translation: CASGLRQGPNSPLHF.

The chain is built from TRBV7-2 and TRBJ1-4; D gene unclear. From germline, CDR1 is SGHTA and CDR2 FQGNSA. Trimming took 6 bases from V and 4 from J, leaving 12 bases between them. The CDR3 is made up of 14 amino acids. CDR3 region: CASRKRSGNEKLFF. Here the CDR3 DNA reads TGTGCCAGCAGAAAGAGGTCTGGTAATGAAAAACTGTTTTTT.

The chain uses TRBV5-4 and TRBJ2-7, with TRBD2 matching 12 bases. J gave up 4 bases and V 3 bases, and 8 bases lay outside the gene matches. Germline assignment: CDR1 SGHNT and CDR2 YYREEE (reference sequence). The CDR3 length is 16 residues. In DNA form, the CDR3 reads TGTGCCAGCAGCTATAAATGGACTAGCGGGGCATACGAGCAGTACTTC. Its translation is CASSYKWTSGAYEQYF.

CDR3 region: CASSVELAGLRQFF. The CDR3 nucleotides are TGTGCCAGCAGCGTAGAACTAGCGGGGTTAAGGCAGTTCTTC. The chain carries TRBV9 and TRBJ2-1, with 10 bases matching TRBD2. V shed 0 bases and J 12 bases; nucleotides not matched to a gene: 6. The CDR3 covers 14 residues. The V gene's germline CDR1 is SGDLS and CDR2 YYNGEE.

This chain connects TRBV27 to TRBJ2-1; no reliable D call. Trimming took 6 bases from V and 5 from J, leaving 11 bases between them. Germline CDR1 reads MNHEY; CDR2 reads SMNVEV (reference sequence). CDR3 length: 13 amino acids. The CDR3 DNA reads as TGTGCCAGCAGGGGCATGACAAACAATGAGCAGTTCTTC. This gives the protein CASRGMTNNEQFF.

This clone was detected only a few times. The CDR3 is CAWSALSGLRGEGYTF. CDR3 coding DNA: TGTGCCTGGAGTGCGTTGTCTGGCCTGCGGGGGGAAGGCTACACCTTC. This chain joins TRBV30 and TRBJ1-2; maybe TRBD1 (5 bases). There are 16 residues in the CDR3. Trimming removed 1 base from V and 8 bases from J, with 23 bases in between. CDR1 is GTSNPN, CDR2 SVGIG, per germline (reference sequence). Full variable domain (missing parts from reference TRBV30 and TRBJ1-2): SQTIHQWPATLVQPVGSPLSLECTVEGTSNPNLYWYRQAAGRGLQLLFYSVGIGQISSEVPQNLSASRPQDRQFILSSKKLLLSDSGFYLCAWSALSGLRGEGYTFGSGTRLTVV.

V is TRBV28 and J is TRBJ2-7, with D hard to call. The CDR3 is 13 amino acids. Germline V gene lookup returns CDR1 MDHEN and CDR2 SYDVKM. Trimming took off 3 bases at V and 4 bases at J, with 10 bases between the two ends. The CDR3, as DNA: TGTGCCAGCAGTTTTTCAGGTTTATACGAGCAGTACTTC. Its protein is CASSFSGLYEQYF. The full variable domain, rest sourced from reference TRBV28 and TRBJ2-7, is DVKVTQSSRYLVKRTGEKVFLECVQDMDHENMFWYRQDPGLGLRLIYFSYDVKMKEKGDIPEGYSVSREKKERFSLILESASTNQTSMYLCASSFSGLYEQYFGPGTRLTVT.

This chain links TRBV9 with TRBJ2-2; TRBD1 matches 7 bases. Germline-derived CDR1 and CDR2 are SGDLS and YYNGEE. The CDR3 has 15 amino acids. The junction had 6 bases not matched to a gene; V was cut back by 3 bases and J by 4 bases. Written as DNA, the CDR3 is TGTGCCAGCAGCGGAGGGACAGTTACCACCGGGGAGCTGTTTTTT. It codes for CASSGGTVTTGELFF.

V is TRBV20-1 and J is TRBJ1-2; TRBD1 aligns across 7 bases. This CDR3 is 16 amino acids long. Germline trimming cut 3 bases from V and 0 bases from J; bases unmatched to any gene: 10. Germline loops: CDR1 DFQATT, CDR2 SNEGSKA (reference sequence). The CDR3 protein is CSASNNRDRANYGYTF. The CDR3 DNA reads TGCAGTGCTAGTAACAACCGGGACAGAGCTAACTATGGCTACACCTTC.

J is TRBJ2-2 and V is TRBV7-9; possibly TRBD1 for D (6 bases). V lost 6 bases to trimming and J lost 0 bases, with 11 bases between them. The CDR3 has 15 amino acids. Germline CDR1 reads SEHNR; CDR2 reads FQNEAQ (reference sequence). The CDR3 sequence: CASSSDRANTGELFF. CDR3 DNA sequence: TGTGCCAGCAGTTCGGACAGAGCGAACACCGGGGAGCTGTTTTTT.